These 11 T cell receptor beta chains originate from one sample sequenced in a study of blood T cell repertoires in COVID-19. Measured with immunoSEQ multiplex PCR; TCRdb has only the in-frame clones, and not every one. The sample shows under 85,000 clones, 75% to 90% of them seen only once. The material sequenced was peripheral blood. These receptors came from a man aged 80 or over with acute or convalescent COVID-19.

J is TRBJ1-2 and V is TRBV3-1 (or the pseudogene TRBV3-2); 7 nucleotides line up with TRBD1. The V gene end was trimmed by 4 bases and the J gene end by 2 bases; junction bases not matched to a gene: 4. Per germline, CDR1 LGHDT and CDR2 YNNKEL (reference sequence). The CDR3 consists of 14 residues. CDR3 DNA sequence: TGTGCCAGCAGCCTTATGGACAGGAACTATGGCTACACCTTC. This codes for CASSLMDRNYGYTF.

This clone appeared a single time. The chain has TRBV7-9 and TRBJ1-5; 9 bases agree with TRBD1. The CDR3 is made up of 15 amino acids. Germline values: CDR1 SEHNR, CDR2 FQNEAQ (reference sequence). The V and J ends lost 6 bases and 4 bases, in that order; junction bases with no gene match: 7. The CDR3 DNA reads as TGTGCCAGCAGTTACACTGGGACAGGGAATCAGCCCCAGCATTTT. This gives the protein CASSYTGTGNQPQHF.

The CDR3, as DNA: TGTGCCAGCAGTCGGGACAGGGGGCCGGCAGATACGCAGTATTTT. Amino acids: CASSRDRGPADTQYF. The chain combines TRBV6-4 with TRBJ2-3; 12 nucleotides line up with TRBD1. The CDR3 extends over 15 amino acids. Germline V gene sequence: CDR1 MRHNA, CDR2 SNTAGT. Trimming at V came to 5 bases and at J to 4 bases, leaving 4 bases not matched to a gene.

This clone was detected a few times. The J gene is TRBJ2-7, the V gene TRBV5-1; D perhaps matches TRBD1 (5 bases). CDR1 SGHRS and CDR2 YFSETQ come from the germline V gene. The CDR3 sequence is 16 residues long. V was clipped by 0 bases and J by 2 bases, with 15 bases between them. The CDR3 DNA is TGCGCCAGCAGCTTGGCCTCTCGAGACAGCACCTACGAGCAGTACTTC. Its protein is CASSLASRDSTYEQYF.

This chain uses TRBV19 with TRBJ2-3, with 8 bases aligning to TRBD2. CDR3 length: 14 amino acids. The J segment lost 3 bases and the V segment lost 6 bases, leaving 5 bases of the junction unmatched. The germline gives CDR1 LNHDA, CDR2 SQIVND (reference sequence). As DNA, the CDR3 is TGTGCCAGTAGGAAGTCGGGGGGGACAGATACGCAGTATTTT. Protein: CASRKSGGTDTQYF. Full variable domain (missing parts from reference TRBV19 and TRBJ2-3): DGGITQSPKYLFRKEGQNVTLSCEQNLNHDAMYWYRQDPGQGLRLIYYSQIVNDFQKGDIAEGYSVSREKKESFPLTVTSAQKNPTAFYLCASRKSGGTDTQYFGPGTRLTVL.

The V gene is TRBV5-1, the J gene TRBJ2-3; 9 bases line up with TRBD2. The CDR3 has 17 residues. J lost 0 bases, V lost 0 bases, and 5 bases had no gene match. Germline CDR1 SGHRS, CDR2 YFSETQ. CDR3 coding DNA: TGCGCCAGCAGCTTGGGACTAGCGGCCCTCAGCACAGATACGCAGTATTTT. The encoded protein is CASSLGLAALSTDTQYF.

The chain recombines TRBV21-1 with TRBJ2-2; the DNA was not used to check the table's D call, TRBD2. TRBV21-1 constitutes a pseudogene. This CDR3 has 10 amino acids. This CDR3 is CASRTGELFF. The CDR3 DNA sequence: TGTGCCAGCCGGACCGGGGAGCTGTTTTTT.

The chain joins TRBV9 to TRBJ1-4; D unresolved. Deletions cut 0 bases from V and 8 bases from J, with 14 bases between. The CDR3 loop spans 15 amino acids. Germline V gene data show CDR1 as SGDLS and CDR2 as YYNGEE. CDR3 nucleotides: TGTGCCAGCAGCGTAGCTGCAGGCCCTGTCGAAAAACTGTTTTTT. Protein sequence: CASSVAAGPVEKLFF.

This clone was observed a single time. The chain combines TRBV9 with TRBJ2-5; 12 nucleotides agree with TRBD1. The CDR3 contains 20 residues. From germline, CDR1 is SGDLS and CDR2 YYNGEE. With V trimmed by 4 bases and J by 6 bases, 22 bases remained unmatched. DNA of the CDR3: TGTGCCAGCAGCTCCACCTCCGGGACAGGGGGCGCGGGAGGCGGAAAGACCCAGTACTTC. Protein: CASSSTSGTGGAGGGKTQYF.

V is TRBV7-2 and J is TRBJ2-3, with 12 bases matching TRBD2. V lost 1 base, J lost 8 bases, and 13 bases stayed unmatched. This CDR3 region has 18 residues. Germline-derived CDR1 and CDR2 are SGHTA and FQGNSA. In DNA form, the CDR3 reads TGTGCCAGCAGCTTAGGGACTAGCGGGACAACGGCTTGGGGTACGCAGTATTTT. Encoded protein: CASSLGTSGTTAWGTQYF.

This rearrangement joins TRBV28 to TRBJ2-7; 12 bases align to TRBD2. CDR3 length: 16 residues. Germline assignment: CDR1 MDHEN and CDR2 SYDVKM. The V gene end was trimmed by 3 bases and the J gene end by 5 bases; junction bases not matched to a gene: 8. This chain's CDR3 is CASSFSSASGRDEQYF. CDR3 in DNA: TGTGCCAGCAGTTTTTCGTCGGCTAGCGGGAGGGACGAGCAGTACTTC.